The subject of this entry is one T cell receptor (beta chain). Here immunoSEQ multiplex PCR was the method, and the copy in TCRdb shows in-frame clones only, minus some. The sample records approximately 220,000 clones, about 87% being singletons. Trimming cost V 0 bases and J 6 bases, with 5 bases left between them. The CDR3 loop spans 13 amino acids. Germline V lookup: CDR1 MRHNA, CDR2 SNTAGT. The data were taken from a study of blood T cell repertoires in COVID-19. Study in general: T cells, B-cell-depleted T cells, or PBMCs supplied cDNA or gDNA.

Those enrolled, adults aged roughly 18 to 89 years, came from under 25 US areas. Grouping used clinical history reported by participants in a survey and questionnaire. Two negative PCRs, clearance, or symptom resolution were required of recovered Cohort 3 donors. Sequenced input: PBMCs or T cells enriched from blood (not recorded which). The sequence derives from a woman in her twenties or thirties who had recovered from COVID-19. This chain uses TRBV6-4 with TRBJ2-2; no clear D gene. The chain's CDR3 is CASSDSPAGELFF. For the CDR3, the DNA is TGTGCCAGCAGTGACTCCCCGGCCGGGGAGCTGTTTTTT.